This T cell receptor beta chain was found in a study of control samples from healthy donors and cancer patients. The V end lost 2 bases, the J end lost 0 bases, and 4 bases lay between the germline ends. CDR1 is SGHNT and CDR2 is YENEEA in the germline V gene. This CDR3 is 13 amino acids long. Using immunoSEQ multiplex PCR, the repertoire was profiled, and TCRdb retains in-frame clones only, with some absent. Among about 86,000 clones, approximately 93% were seen once, and the ten largest hold over 1.3%. This TCR came from a woman aged 25 to 39 in good health. V and J are TRBV11-3 and TRBJ1-1, with D hard to call. The sequenced sample was blood. CDR3 in DNA: TGTGCCAGCAGCTTATTACTGAACACTGAAGCTTTCTTT. Its protein is CASSLLLNTEAFF.